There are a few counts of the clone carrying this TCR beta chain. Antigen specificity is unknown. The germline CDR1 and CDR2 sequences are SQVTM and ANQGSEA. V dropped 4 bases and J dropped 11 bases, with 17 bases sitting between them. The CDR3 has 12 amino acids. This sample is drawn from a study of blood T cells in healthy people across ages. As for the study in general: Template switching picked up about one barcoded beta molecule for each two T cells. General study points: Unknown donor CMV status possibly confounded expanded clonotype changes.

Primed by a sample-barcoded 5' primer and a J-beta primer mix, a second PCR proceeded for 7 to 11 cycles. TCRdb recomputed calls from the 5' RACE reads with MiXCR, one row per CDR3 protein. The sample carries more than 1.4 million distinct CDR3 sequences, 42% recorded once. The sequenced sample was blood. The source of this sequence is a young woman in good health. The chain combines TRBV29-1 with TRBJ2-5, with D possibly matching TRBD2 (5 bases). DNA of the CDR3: TGCAGCGTTGTATCCCGCGCGGGTGAGCAGTACTTC. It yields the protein CSVVSRAGEQYF.